Included here is one TCR beta chain sequence, with context. This sample was taken from a study of blood T cell repertoires in COVID-19. Generated by immunoSEQ multiplex PCR, the TCRdb table keeps only in-frame clones and is missing some. The sample holds some 100,000 clones, 84% seen once. The TCR was taken from a woman between 50 and 59 years old with acute or convalescent COVID-19. Sequenced material: peripheral blood.

DNA for the CDR3: TGCGCCAGCAGCCAAGATTGGAGGGTAGCAGGGTCGTACACTGAAGCTTTCTTT. The encoded protein is CASSQDWRVAGSYTEAFF. V and J are TRBV4-1 and TRBJ1-1; tentative D call: TRBD1 (5 bases). The CDR3 consists of 18 residues. Germline CDR1 is MGHRA and CDR2 is YSYEKL. V lost 0 bases to trimming and J lost 3 bases, with 20 bases between them.